This TCR beta chain is from a study of blood T cell repertoires in COVID-19. Study at large: The United States, Italy and Spain provided the acute and convalescent COVID-19 samples. PBMCs, B-cell-depleted T cells, or T cells were the source of the cDNA or gDNA that made up the material.

Per the original data handling: By means of reference gene primer amplification, nucleated cell counts were estimated. Some clones are missing from TCRdb's copy, which holds only in-frame ones; the method was immunoSEQ multiplex PCR. V and J calls and clone size are copied from that table; D and trimming were computed from the DNA. The table lists more than 250,000 clones, 85% to 90% of them singletons. Trimming took 8 bases from V and 5 from J, leaving 19 bases between them. The CDR3 has 15 amino acids. Germline lookup yields CDR1 SGHNT and CDR2 YENEEA. This clone was counted only a few times. The clonotype was recovered from a man between 18 and 35 years old with active or convalescent COVID-19. The rearrangement uses TRBV11-3 and TRBJ1-3, with a tentative D call TRBD1 (6 bases). Sequenced input: peripheral blood. This CDR3 reads CASGYREYFRNTIYF. DNA of the CDR3: TGTGCCAGCGGCTACAGGGAGTACTTCCGAAACACCATATATTTT.